A single sample is the source of the 4 T cell receptor beta chains below, sequenced in a study of cytomegalovirus exposure and HLA in healthy donors. Use of 60 Vbeta and 13 Jbeta primers characterized the PCR. Here immunoSEQ multiplex PCR was the method, and the copy in TCRdb shows in-frame clones only, minus some. Across around 150,000 clones, the top ten clones capture 2% to 3% of the sample. Sample: PBMCs. The source is a man aged 35 to 55 in good health and CMV-seronegative.

The chain uses TRBV28 and TRBJ1-1, with D possibly being TRBD1 (5 bases). From germline, CDR1 is MDHEN and CDR2 SYDVKM. This CDR3 has 12 residues. V lost 8 bases and J lost 5, with 12 bases in between. The CDR3 loop reads CASRGGRTEAFF. For the CDR3, the DNA is TGTGCCAGCCGGGGGGGTAGGACTGAAGCTTTCTTT.

This sequence joins TRBV23-1 and TRBJ1-2; tentatively, D is TRBD1 (6 bases). Being an ORF, TRBV23-1 has a function that is uncertain. Trimming stripped 10 bases from V and 1 base from J, with 13 bases between. This CDR3 has 13 residues. CDR3 residues: CATGTTLNYGYTF. In DNA, the CDR3 is TGCGCCACCGGGACAACACTTAACTATGGCTACACCTTC.

The gene calls are TRBV6-6 and TRBJ1-1, with a possible D match to TRBD1 (5 bases). CDR1 and CDR2 from the germline V gene are MNHNY and SVGAGI (reference sequence). Trimming removed 5 bases at V and 0 bases at J, with 16 bases between. The CDR3 loop spans 16 amino acids. The CDR3 DNA reads TGTGCCAGCAGTACCCCACAGGTTTCTATGAACACTGAAGCTTTCTTT. Encoded protein: CASSTPQVSMNTEAFF.

The chain joins TRBV19 to TRBJ2-1; 9 nucleotides match TRBD2. Germline CDR1 LNHDA, CDR2 SQIVND (reference sequence). The CDR3 is 16 amino acids. The V gene end was trimmed by 6 bases and the J gene end by 4 bases; junction bases not matched to a gene: 10. DNA for the CDR3: TGTGCCAGTAGCACCTTAGCGGGGGTTGCTTACAATGAGCAGTTCTTC. This gives the protein CASSTLAGVAYNEQFF.